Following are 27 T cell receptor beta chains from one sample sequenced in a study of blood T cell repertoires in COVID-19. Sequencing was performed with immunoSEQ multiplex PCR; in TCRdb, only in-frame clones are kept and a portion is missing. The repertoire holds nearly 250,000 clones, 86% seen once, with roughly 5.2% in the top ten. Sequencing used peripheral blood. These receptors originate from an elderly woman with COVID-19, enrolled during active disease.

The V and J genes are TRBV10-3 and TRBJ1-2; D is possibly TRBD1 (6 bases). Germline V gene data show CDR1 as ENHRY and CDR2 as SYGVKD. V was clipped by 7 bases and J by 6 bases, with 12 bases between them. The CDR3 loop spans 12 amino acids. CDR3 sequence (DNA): TGTGCCATCACCCCGGACAGAAATGGCTACACCTTC. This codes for CAITPDRNGYTF.

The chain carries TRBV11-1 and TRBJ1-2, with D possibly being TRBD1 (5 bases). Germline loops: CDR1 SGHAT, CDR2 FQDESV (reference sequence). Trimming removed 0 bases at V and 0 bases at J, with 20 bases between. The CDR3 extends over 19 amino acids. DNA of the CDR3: TGTGCCAGCAGCTTAGCGATGCGGGGGATCGACCCCGCTAACTATGGCTACACCTTC. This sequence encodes CASSLAMRGIDPANYGYTF.

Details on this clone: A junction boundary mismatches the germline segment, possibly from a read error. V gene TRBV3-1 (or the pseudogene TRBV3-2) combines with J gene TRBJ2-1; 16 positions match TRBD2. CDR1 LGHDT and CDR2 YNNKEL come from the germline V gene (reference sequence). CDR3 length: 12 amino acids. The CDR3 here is CASSRGLAGGIF. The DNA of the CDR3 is TGTGCCAGCAGCAGGGGACTAGCGGGGGGGATCTTC.

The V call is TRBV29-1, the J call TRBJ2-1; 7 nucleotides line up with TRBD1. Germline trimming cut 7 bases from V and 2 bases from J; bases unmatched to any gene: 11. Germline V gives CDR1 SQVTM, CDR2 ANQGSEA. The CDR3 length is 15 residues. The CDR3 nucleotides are TGCAGCGCTCTGGACGGGACAGTGGCCTACAATGAGCAGTTCTTC. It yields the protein CSALDGTVAYNEQFF.

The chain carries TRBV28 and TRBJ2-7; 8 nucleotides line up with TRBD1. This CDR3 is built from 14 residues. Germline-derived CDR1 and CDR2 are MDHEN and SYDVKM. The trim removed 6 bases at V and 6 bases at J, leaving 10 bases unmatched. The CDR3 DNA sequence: TGTGCCAGCAGGGGGGGACAGGCACTGGGCGAGCAGTACGTC. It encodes CASRGGQALGEQYV.

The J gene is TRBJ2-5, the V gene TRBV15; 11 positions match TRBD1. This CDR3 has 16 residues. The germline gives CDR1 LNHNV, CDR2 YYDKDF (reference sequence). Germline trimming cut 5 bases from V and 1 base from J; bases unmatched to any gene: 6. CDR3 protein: CATSRYGTGGQETQYF. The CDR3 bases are TGTGCCACCAGCCGATACGGGACAGGGGGCCAAGAGACCCAGTACTTC.

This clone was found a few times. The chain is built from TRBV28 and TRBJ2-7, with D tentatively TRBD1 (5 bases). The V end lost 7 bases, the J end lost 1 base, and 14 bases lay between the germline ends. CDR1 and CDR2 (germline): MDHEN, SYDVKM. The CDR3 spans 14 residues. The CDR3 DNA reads TGTGCCAGCACCCCGGCCAGGGCGTCCTACGAGCAGTACGTC. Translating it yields CASTPARASYEQYV.

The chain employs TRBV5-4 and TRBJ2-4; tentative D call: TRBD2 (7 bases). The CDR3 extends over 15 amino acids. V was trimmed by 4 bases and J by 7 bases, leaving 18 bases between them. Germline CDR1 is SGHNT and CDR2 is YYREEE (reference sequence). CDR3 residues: CASSGGGERGNIQYF. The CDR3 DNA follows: TGTGCCAGCAGCGGGGGCGGCGAGCGGGGTAACATTCAGTACTTC.

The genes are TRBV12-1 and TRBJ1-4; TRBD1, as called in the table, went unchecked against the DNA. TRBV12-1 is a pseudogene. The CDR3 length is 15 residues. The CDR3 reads CASSSRRQFNEKLFF. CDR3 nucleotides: TGTGCCAGCAGCTCCAGACGACAGTTTAATGAAAAACTGTTTTTT.

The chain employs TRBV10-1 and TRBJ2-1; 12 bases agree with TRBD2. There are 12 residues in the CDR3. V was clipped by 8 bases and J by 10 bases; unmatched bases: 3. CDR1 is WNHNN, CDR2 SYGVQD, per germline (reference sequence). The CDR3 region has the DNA TGCGCCAGCGGGGGGACTAGCGGGGAGCAGTTCTTC. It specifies CASGGTSGEQFF.

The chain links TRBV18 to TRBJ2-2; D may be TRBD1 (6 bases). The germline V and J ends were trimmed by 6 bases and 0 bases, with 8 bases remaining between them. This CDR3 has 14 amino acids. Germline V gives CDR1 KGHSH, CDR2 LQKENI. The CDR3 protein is CASSRDTNTGELFF. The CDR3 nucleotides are TGTGCCAGCTCCAGGGACACGAACACCGGGGAGCTGTTTTTT.

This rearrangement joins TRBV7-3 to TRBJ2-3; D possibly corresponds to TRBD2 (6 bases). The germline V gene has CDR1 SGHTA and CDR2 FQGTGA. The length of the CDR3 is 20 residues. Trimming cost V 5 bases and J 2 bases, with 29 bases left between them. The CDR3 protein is CASSPVGWRGSQDDTDTQYF. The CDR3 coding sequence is TGTGCCAGCAGCCCCGTTGGGTGGCGGGGCTCCCAAGATGACACAGATACGCAGTATTTT.

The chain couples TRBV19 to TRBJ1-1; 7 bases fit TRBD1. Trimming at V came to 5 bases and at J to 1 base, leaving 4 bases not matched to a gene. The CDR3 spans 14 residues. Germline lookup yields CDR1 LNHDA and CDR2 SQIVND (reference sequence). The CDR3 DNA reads TGTGCCAGTAGTTCCGCAGGGGGGAACACTGAAGCTTTCTTT. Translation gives CASSSAGGNTEAFF.

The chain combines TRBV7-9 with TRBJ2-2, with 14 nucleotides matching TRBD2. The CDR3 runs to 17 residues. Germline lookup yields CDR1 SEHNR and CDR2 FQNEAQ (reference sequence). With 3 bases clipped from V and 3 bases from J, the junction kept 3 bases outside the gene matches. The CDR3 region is CASSFGTSGGYTGELFF. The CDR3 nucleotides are TGTGCCAGCAGCTTCGGGACTAGCGGGGGATACACCGGGGAGCTGTTTTTT.

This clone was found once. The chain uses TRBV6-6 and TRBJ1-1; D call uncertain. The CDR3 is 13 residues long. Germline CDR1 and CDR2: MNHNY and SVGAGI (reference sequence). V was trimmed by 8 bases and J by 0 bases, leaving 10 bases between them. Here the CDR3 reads CASFSPVNTEAFF. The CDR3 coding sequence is TGTGCCAGCTTCAGTCCCGTGAACACTGAAGCTTTCTTT.

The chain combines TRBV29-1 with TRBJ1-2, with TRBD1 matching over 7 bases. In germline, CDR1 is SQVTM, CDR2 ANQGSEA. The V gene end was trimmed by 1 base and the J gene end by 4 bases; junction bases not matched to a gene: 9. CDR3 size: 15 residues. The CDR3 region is CSVEGAKGAGYGYTF. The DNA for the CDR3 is TGCAGCGTTGAAGGGGCAAAGGGGGCGGGCTATGGCTACACCTTC. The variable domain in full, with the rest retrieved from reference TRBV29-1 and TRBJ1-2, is SAVISQKPSRDICQRGTSLTIQCQVDSQVTMMFWYRQQPGQSLTLIATANQGSEATYESGFVIDKFPISRPNLTFSTLTVSNMSPEDSSIYLCSVEGAKGAGYGYTFGSGTRLTVV.

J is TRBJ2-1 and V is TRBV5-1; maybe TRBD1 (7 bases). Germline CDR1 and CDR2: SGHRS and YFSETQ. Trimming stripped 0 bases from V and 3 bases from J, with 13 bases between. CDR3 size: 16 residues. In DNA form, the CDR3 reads TGCGCCAGCAGCTTGGTGGGCAGGGGGGACTACAATGAGCAGTTCTTC. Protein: CASSLVGRGDYNEQFF.

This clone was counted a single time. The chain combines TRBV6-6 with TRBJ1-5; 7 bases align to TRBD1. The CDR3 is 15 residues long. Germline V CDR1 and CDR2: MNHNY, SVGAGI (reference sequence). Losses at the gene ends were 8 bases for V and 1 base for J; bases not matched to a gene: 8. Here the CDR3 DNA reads TGTGCCAGCTCCCGACAGGGTAAAAGCAATCAGCCCCAGCATTTT. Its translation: CASSRQGKSNQPQHF.

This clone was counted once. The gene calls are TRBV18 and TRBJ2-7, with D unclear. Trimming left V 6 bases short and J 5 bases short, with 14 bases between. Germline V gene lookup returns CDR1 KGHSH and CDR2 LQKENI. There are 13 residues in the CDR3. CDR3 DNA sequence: TGTGCCAGCTCCCCCAGGCTACAGAACGAGCAGTACTTC. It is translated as CASSPRLQNEQYF.

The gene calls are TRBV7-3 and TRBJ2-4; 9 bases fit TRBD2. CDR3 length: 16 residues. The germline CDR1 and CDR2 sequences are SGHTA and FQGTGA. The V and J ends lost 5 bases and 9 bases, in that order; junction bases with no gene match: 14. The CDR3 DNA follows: TGTGCCAGCAGCCCCTCTGGGACGGGACTAGCTCGCATTCAGTACTTC. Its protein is CASSPSGTGLARIQYF.

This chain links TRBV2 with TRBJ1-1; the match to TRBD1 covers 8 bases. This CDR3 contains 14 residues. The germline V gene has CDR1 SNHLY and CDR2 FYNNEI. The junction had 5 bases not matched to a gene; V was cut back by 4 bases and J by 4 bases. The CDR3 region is CASSVPGGSTEAFF. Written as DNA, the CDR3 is TGTGCCAGCAGTGTTCCAGGGGGCAGCACTGAAGCTTTCTTT.

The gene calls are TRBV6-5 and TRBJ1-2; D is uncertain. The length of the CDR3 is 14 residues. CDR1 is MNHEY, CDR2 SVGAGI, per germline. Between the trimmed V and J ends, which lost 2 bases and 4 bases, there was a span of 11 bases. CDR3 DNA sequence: TGTGCCAGCAGTTACGGGCAGGTGGCCTATGGCTACACCTTC. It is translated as CASSYGQVAYGYTF.

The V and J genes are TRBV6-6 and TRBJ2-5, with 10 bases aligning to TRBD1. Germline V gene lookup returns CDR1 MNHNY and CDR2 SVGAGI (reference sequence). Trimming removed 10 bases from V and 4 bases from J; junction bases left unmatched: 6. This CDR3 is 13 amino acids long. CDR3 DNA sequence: TGTGCCACTCAGACAGGGGGCCTAGAGACCCAGTACTTC. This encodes CATQTGGLETQYF.

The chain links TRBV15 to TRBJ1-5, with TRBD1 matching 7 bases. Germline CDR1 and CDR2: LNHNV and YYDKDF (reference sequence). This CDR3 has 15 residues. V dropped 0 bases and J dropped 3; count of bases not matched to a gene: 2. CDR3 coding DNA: TGTGCCACCAGCAGAGATGGACAGGACAATCAGCCCCAGCATTTT. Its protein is CATSRDGQDNQPQHF.

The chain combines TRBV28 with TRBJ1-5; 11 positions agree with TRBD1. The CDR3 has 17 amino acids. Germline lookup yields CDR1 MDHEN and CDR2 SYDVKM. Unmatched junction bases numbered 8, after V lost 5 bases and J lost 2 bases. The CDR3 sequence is CASSRGQGVLGNQPQHF. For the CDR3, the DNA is TGTGCCAGCAGTAGGGGACAGGGGGTCTTAGGCAATCAGCCCCAGCATTTT.

The CDR3 spells CATSRARTGRQPQHF. The CDR3 DNA sequence: TGTGCCACCAGCAGAGCAAGAACAGGGCGACAGCCCCAGCATTTT. This chain links TRBV15 with TRBJ1-5; tentatively, D is TRBD1 (6 bases). Between the trimmed V and J ends, which lost 1 base and 7 bases, there was a span of 14 bases. Germline-derived CDR1 and CDR2 are LNHNV and YYDKDF (reference sequence). The CDR3 consists of 15 residues.

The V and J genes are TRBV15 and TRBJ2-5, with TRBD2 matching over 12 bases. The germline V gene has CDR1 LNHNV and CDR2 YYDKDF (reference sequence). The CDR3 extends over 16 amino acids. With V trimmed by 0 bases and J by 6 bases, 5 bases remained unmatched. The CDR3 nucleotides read TGTGCCACCAGCAGAGAAGGACTAGCGGGATCGAAGACCCAGTACTTC. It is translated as CATSREGLAGSKTQYF.